This T cell receptor (beta chain) was identified during a study of response to subunit inactivated influenza vaccine. Study-wide results and caveats: Few new T cells, the authors suggested, are recruited by each seasonal influenza vaccination.

With regard to this clonotype: Its matching antigen is unknown.

Trimming removed 4 bases from V and 4 bases from J, with 8 bases in between. This CDR3 contains 13 residues. TCRdb processed the RT-PCR reads anew with MiXCR; each CDR3 protein has one entry. The repertoire includes roughly 710,000 distinct CDR3 sequences, 11% to 15% of them detected once, and about 7.4% sits in the top ten. The J gene is TRBJ1-5, the V gene TRBV12-3 or TRBV12-4; D ambiguous. This material consisted of PBMCs from blood, taken roughly 2 weeks before vaccination. The sequence was collected from a man aged 50 to 59 who received an inactivated influenza vaccine. CDR3 residues: CASSSRPNQPQHF. The CDR3 nucleotides read TGTGCCAGCAGTTCGCGACCAAATCAGCCCCAGCATTTT.